The clone carrying this T cell receptor beta chain showed up many times. Its antigen is unidentified. This CDR3 has 15 amino acids. Germline CDR1 DFQATT, CDR2 SNEGSKA (reference sequence). This entry is derived from a study of blood T cells in healthy people across ages. A second PCR, run for roughly 6 to 11 cycles, used a sample-barcoded 5' primer plus a J-beta primer mix. TCRdb reanalysed the 5' RACE reads using MiXCR and keeps one entry per CDR3 protein. The repertoire holds around 650,000 distinct CDR3 sequences, with around 32% as singletons. The study, taken as a whole, reports: Strongly correlated with naive T cell percentage was TCR beta diversity.

Sequencing was done on a sample of blood. The chain couples TRBV20-1 to TRBJ2-3; maybe TRBD1 (7 bases). This sequence was found in a woman at least 80 years old in good health. The CDR3 reads CRATRGDWITDTQYF. CDR3 sequence (DNA): TGCAGGGCCACCAGGGGGGACTGGATTACAGATACGCAGTATTTT.